The entry below describes one T cell receptor beta chain. Its antigen remains unidentified. Only in-frame clones appear in the TCRdb table, and some are missing; sequencing was by immunoSEQ multiplex PCR. The data show some 34,000 clones, roughly 91% seen once. The source of the sample is a study of PD-1 blockade in classical Hodgkin lymphoma. General observations from the study: Undefined causes, possibly disease activity or prior therapy, underlie the repertoire differences. Newly diagnosed patients were reported to start with lower TCR diversity than healthy donors.

Time point given: newly diagnosed, previously untreated cHL patient sample. The authors purified CD4+ T cells from thawed PBMCs by magnetic negative selection. The authors used newly diagnosed, untreated classical Hodgkin lymphoma PBMCs as comparison. V shed 6 bases, J shed 6 bases, and the junction held 8 bases outside the gene matches. In germline, CDR1 is MNHEY, CDR2 SMNVEV (reference sequence). CDR3 size: 14 residues. V and J are TRBV27 and TRBJ1-5, with 7 bases that match TRBD1. Input material: CD4+ T cells from blood. The clonotype comes from a human donor with classical Hodgkin lymphoma. DNA for the CDR3: TGTGCCAGCAGCCCCTACAGGGGACTTCAGCCCCAGCATTTT. Protein sequence: CASSPYRGLQPQHF.